The 17 T cell receptor beta chains presented below share a single source sample, sequenced in a study of OX40 agonist ivuxolimab in advanced cancers. Using immunoSEQ multiplex PCR, the repertoire was profiled, and TCRdb retains in-frame clones only, with some absent. The table lists 85,000 to 100,000 clones, 70% to 90% of them singletons. The starting material was CD4+ or CD8+ T cells sorted from blood, obtained in a trial of the OX40 agonist ivuxolimab. These receptors were collected from an adult with an advanced solid tumor such as melanoma, head and neck, liver or kidney cancer.

V is TRBV7-2 and J is TRBJ2-3, with D tentatively TRBD1 (5 bases). This CDR3 contains 14 residues. Germline CDR1 reads SGHTA; CDR2 reads FQGNSA. V gave up 1 base and J gave up 4 bases, with 9 bases separating them. CDR3 bases: TGTGCCAGCAGCTTAGTTCTAGGGGCAGATACGCAGTATTTT. It codes for CASSLVLGADTQYF.

This clone was counted once. The V call is TRBV5-4, the J call TRBJ1-1, with D perhaps TRBD1 (5 bases). The CDR3 has 15 residues. With 5 bases removed from V and 1 base from J, the gap between germline ends came to 15 bases. Looked up from germline, CDR1 is SGHNT and CDR2 is YYREEE (reference sequence). The CDR3 coding sequence is TGTGCCAGCAGTTCCAAAGAAGGGGCGAACACTGAAGCTTTCTTT. Its protein is CASSSKEGANTEAFF.

There are a few counts of this clone. The CDR3 loop reads CAWTKGGAEAFF. The CDR3 region has the DNA TGTGCCTGGACCAAGGGGGGAGCTGAAGCTTTCTTT. The genes are TRBV30 and TRBJ1-1; the D gene is possibly TRBD1 (6 bases). The CDR3 consists of 12 residues. Germline V gene sequence: CDR1 GTSNPN, CDR2 SVGIG (reference sequence). The V end lost 4 bases, the J end lost 6 bases, and 12 bases lay between the germline ends.

The chain links TRBV2 to TRBJ2-5, with D perhaps being TRBD1 or TRBD2 (5 bases each). The CDR3 sequence is 15 residues long. Trimming shortened V by 6 bases and J by 2 bases, and 16 bases separated the two germline ends. CDR1 is SNHLY and CDR2 is FYNNEI in the germline V gene. CDR3 residues: CASSLGTATQETQYF. The CDR3 DNA reads as TGTGCCAGCAGCCTTGGGACGGCTACTCAAGAGACCCAGTACTTC.

This chain connects TRBV2 to TRBJ1-3; D is perhaps TRBD1 (5 bases). This CDR3 region has 14 residues. The germline V gene has CDR1 SNHLY and CDR2 FYNNEI. V lost 6 bases to trimming and J lost 4 bases, with 13 bases between them. CDR3 sequence reads: CASSDSRQGNTIYF. The CDR3 nucleotides read TGTGCCAGCAGCGACAGTCGACAGGGAAACACCATATATTTT.

The V and J genes are TRBV28 and TRBJ2-7; 7 bases agree with TRBD1. After removal of 5 bases from V and 1 base from J, the junction contained 8 bases not matched to a gene. The CDR3 has 15 amino acids. CDR1 and CDR2 (germline): MDHEN, SYDVKM. CDR3 amino acids: CASSTSETGSYEQYF. Written as DNA, the CDR3 is TGTGCCAGCAGTACCTCCGAGACAGGGTCCTACGAGCAGTACTTC.

As regards this clone: This sample includes further DNA sequences coding for the same CDR3. The V gene is TRBV5-4, the J gene TRBJ2-2; D is undetermined. Germline V gene lookup returns CDR1 SGHNT and CDR2 YYREEE (reference sequence). V lost 0 bases and J lost 3, with 9 bases in between. The CDR3 spans 15 residues. The CDR3 loop reads CASSLGQRDTGELFF. Here the CDR3 DNA reads TGTGCCAGCAGCTTGGGGCAGCGAGACACCGGGGAGCTGTTTTTT.

The J gene is TRBJ2-7, the V gene TRBV7-2; no clear D. Germline CDR1 reads SGHTA; CDR2 reads FQGNSA. Trimming cost V 6 bases and J 3 bases, with 12 bases left between them. The length of the CDR3 is 13 residues. The CDR3: CASRSAPNYEQYF. The CDR3, as DNA: TGTGCCAGCAGGTCGGCCCCCAACTACGAGCAGTACTTC. Combining the CDR3 with reference TRBV7-2 and TRBJ2-7 gives the whole variable domain GAGVSQSPSNKVTEKGKDVELRCDPISGHTALYWYRQSLGQGLEFLIYFQGNSAPDKSGLPSDRFSAERTGGSVSTLTIQRTQQEDSAVYLCASRSAPNYEQYFGPGTRLTVT.

J is TRBJ1-1 and V is TRBV30; TRBD1 matches 8 bases. V lost 5 bases, J lost 1 base, and 0 bases stayed unmatched. CDR1 and CDR2 from the germline V gene are GTSNPN and SVGIG (reference sequence). The CDR3 is made up of 12 amino acids. Written as DNA, the CDR3 is TGTGCCTGGGGGACAGGGAACACTGAAGCTTTCTTT. It encodes CAWGTGNTEAFF.

This clone was detected a few times. The chain carries TRBV10-3 and TRBJ2-3; D is perhaps TRBD1 or TRBD2 (5 bases each). CDR3 length: 14 residues. Trimming cost V 7 bases and J 2 bases, with 13 bases left between them. From germline, CDR1 is ENHRY and CDR2 SYGVKD. For the CDR3, the DNA is TGTGCCATCACCCCGGGACCTAACACAGATACGCAGTATTTT. Amino acids: CAITPGPNTDTQYF.

The rearrangement uses TRBV5-6 and TRBJ2-5, with D maybe TRBD1 (5 bases). The germline gives CDR1 SGHDT, CDR2 YYEEEE. The CDR3 runs 14 residues. Trimming shortened V by 4 bases and J by 0 bases, and 10 bases separated the two germline ends. CDR3 DNA sequence: TGTGCCAGCAGCCGAGACAGCTACCAAGAGACCCAGTACTTC. Protein: CASSRDSYQETQYF.

The chain links TRBV5-6 to TRBJ1-1; TRBD1 might be the D (6 bases). With 4 bases removed from V and 1 base from J, the gap between germline ends came to 8 bases. Per the germline V gene, CDR1 is SGHDT and CDR2 is YYEEEE. CDR3 size: 13 residues. This CDR3 reads CASSVTGNTEAFF. CDR3 coding DNA: TGTGCCAGCAGCGTGACAGGGAACACTGAAGCTTTCTTT.

Only one count was recorded for this clone. J is TRBJ2-4 and V is TRBV6-6; D remains ambiguous. Germline-derived CDR1 and CDR2 are MNHNY and SVGAGI (reference sequence). V gave up 3 bases and J gave up 8 bases, with 14 bases separating them. CDR3 length: 14 residues. CDR3: CASSYASHKDIQYF. The CDR3 DNA sequence: TGTGCCAGCAGTTATGCGTCCCATAAGGACATTCAGTACTTC.

The count of this clone is one. The chain has TRBV5-1 and TRBJ2-1, with 7 positions matching TRBD1. Germline CDR1 is SGHRS and CDR2 is YFSETQ. The CDR3 has 16 amino acids. V shed 2 bases and J 0 bases; nucleotides not matched to a gene: 5. The CDR3 bases are TGCGCCAGCAGCTTTACAGGGGATCCCTCCTACAATGAGCAGTTCTTC. It codes for CASSFTGDPSYNEQFF.

V usage is TRBV28 and J usage is TRBJ1-3; D ambiguous. The V and J ends lost 3 bases and 4 bases respectively, with 13 bases between them. Germline lookup yields CDR1 MDHEN and CDR2 SYDVKM. The CDR3 spans 15 residues. CDR3 amino acids: CASSFREISGNTIYF. The CDR3 DNA is TGTGCCAGCAGTTTTAGGGAAATATCAGGAAACACCATATATTTT.

In its sample, this clone was seen once. The rearrangement joins TRBV7-9 to TRBJ2-2; D uncertain. Trimming stripped 5 bases from V and 2 bases from J, with 3 bases between. Germline CDR1 reads SEHNR; CDR2 reads FQNEAQ (reference sequence). This CDR3 is 12 amino acids long. Here the CDR3 reads CASSVNTGELFF. CDR3 sequence (DNA): TGTGCCAGCAGCGTAAACACCGGGGAGCTGTTTTTT.

The chain carries TRBV5-8 and TRBJ1-2; no firm D call. The CDR3 is made up of 13 amino acids. CDR1 is SGHTS and CDR2 is YDEGEE in the germline V gene. Trimming pared 4 bases from V and 5 bases from J, leaving 12 bases between. The CDR3 DNA reads TGTGCCAGCAGCGACGAAACAGCGTATGGCTACACCTTC. Its protein product is CASSDETAYGYTF.